This TCR beta chain was found in a study of T cells in Graves' hyperthyroidism and ophthalmopathy. There were TCR beta CDR3 regions amplified from RNA transcripts. Using the HTBI primer set, a first-round RT-PCR was run on the TCR CDR3. TCRdb reprocessed the multiplex PCR reads with MiXCR, giving one entry per CDR3 protein. The repertoire consists of approximately 690,000 distinct CDR3 sequences, with 20% to 25% occurring once and the leading ten covering 34%. V gave up 4 bases and J gave up 4 bases, with 10 bases separating them. Germline V CDR1 and CDR2: MNHEY, SMNVEV (reference sequence). The CDR3 consists of 13 residues.

The sequenced sample consisted of blood. The chain is built from TRBV27 and TRBJ1-2; D is undetermined. This TCR was recovered from a man aged 25 to 40 with Graves' ophthalmopathy. CDR3 in amino acids: CASSSAGIYGYTF. The CDR3 DNA sequence: TGTGCCAGCAGTTCGGCCGGGATCTATGGCTACACCTTC.